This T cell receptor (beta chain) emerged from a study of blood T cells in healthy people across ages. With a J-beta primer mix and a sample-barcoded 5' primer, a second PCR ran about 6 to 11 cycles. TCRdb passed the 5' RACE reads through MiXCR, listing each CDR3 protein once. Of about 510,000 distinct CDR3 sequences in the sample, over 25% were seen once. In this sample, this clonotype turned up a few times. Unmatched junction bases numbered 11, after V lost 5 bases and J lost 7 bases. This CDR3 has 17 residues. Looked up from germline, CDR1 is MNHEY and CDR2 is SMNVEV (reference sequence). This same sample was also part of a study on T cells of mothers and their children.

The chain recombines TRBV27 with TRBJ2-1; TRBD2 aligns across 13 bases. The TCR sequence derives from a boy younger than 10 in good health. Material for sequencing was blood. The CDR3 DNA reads TGTGCCAGCAGTCCCATACTAGCGGGGGGGCCACGGAATGAGCAGTTCTTC. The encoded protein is CASSPILAGGPRNEQFF.